Presented here are 29 T cell receptor beta chains from one specimen sequenced in a study of B cell selection in AIRE deficiency. Sorting defined conventional CD4 T cells as CD4+CD127+. The assay was immunoSEQ multiplex PCR, and TCRdb's table has in-frame clones only and misses some. Of 20,000 to 30,000 clones listed, 90% to 98% are singletons. Specimen: CD4+CD127+ conventional T cells sorted from PBMCs. These receptors were taken from a human donor in good health.

This clone is a singleton in its sample. The genes are TRBV6-4 and TRBJ2-7; 12 bases are a match to TRBD2. Germline V gene lookup returns CDR1 MRHNA and CDR2 SNTAGT. Trimming at V came to 4 bases and at J to 7 bases, leaving 5 bases not matched to a gene. The CDR3 covers 14 residues. In nucleotides, the CDR3 is TGTGCCAGCAGTGGGACTAGCGGGAAGAGGGAGCAGTACTTC. It encodes CASSGTSGKREQYF.

As DNA, the CDR3 is TGTGCCAGCAGCCAAACCTCCCGGGGAGAGACCCAGTACTTC. It translates to CASSQTSRGETQYF. This rearrangement joins TRBV7-9 to TRBJ2-5; the D gene is possibly TRBD2 (5 bases). This CDR3 has 14 residues. CDR1 is SEHNR and CDR2 is FQNEAQ in the germline V gene (reference sequence). The V and J ends lost 5 bases and 4 bases respectively, with 14 bases between them.

V gene TRBV5-5 combines with J gene TRBJ1-1, with D perhaps TRBD1 (5 bases). Trimming removed 4 bases at V and 8 bases at J, with 24 bases between. The CDR3 loop spans 16 amino acids. The germline gives CDR1 SGHKS, CDR2 YYEKEE (reference sequence). The CDR3 loop is CASSQRGTRGISEAFF. DNA of the CDR3: TGTGCCAGCAGCCAGCGGGGGACGAGGGGTATTTCCGAAGCTTTCTTT.

The V call is TRBV30, the J call TRBJ2-7; TRBD1 might be the D (5 bases). CDR1 is GTSNPN, CDR2 SVGIG, per germline (reference sequence). V was cut by 8 bases and J by 2 bases, with 16 bases left in between. The CDR3 has 13 amino acids. For the CDR3, the DNA is TGTGCCCTTGGACACGCGGCGGCCTACGAGCAGTACTTC. This codes for CALGHAAAYEQYF.

This clone was detected once. The J gene is TRBJ2-1, the V gene TRBV11-2; TRBD2 aligns across 11 bases. This CDR3 contains 17 residues. Germline-derived CDR1 and CDR2 are SGHAT and FQNNGV. The V segment lost 4 bases and the J segment 4 bases; nucleotides outside the gene matches: 9. The CDR3 here is CASSSSRVAGGYNEQFF. The CDR3 nucleotides read TGTGCCAGCAGCTCCTCCCGGGTAGCGGGAGGGTACAATGAGCAGTTCTTC.

This chain uses TRBV5-6 with TRBJ2-4; D unresolved. In germline, CDR1 is SGHDT, CDR2 YYEEEE. V was pared by 0 bases and J by 11 bases, with 12 bases between. CDR3 length equals 13 residues. The CDR3 here is CASSLDVLRVQYF. DNA of the CDR3: TGTGCCAGCAGCTTGGATGTCCTTCGCGTTCAGTACTTC.

The chain employs TRBV9 and TRBJ1-5; no definite D call. The V end was cut by 0 bases, the J end by 5 bases, with 9 bases between. CDR3 size: 14 residues. The V gene's germline CDR1 is SGDLS and CDR2 YYNGEE. Here the CDR3 DNA reads TGTGCCAGCAGCGTAGACCCGCTGGATCAGCCCCAGCATTTT. Translating gives CASSVDPLDQPQHF. Full variable domain (rest looked up from reference TRBV9 and TRBJ1-5): DSGVTQTPKHLITATGQRVTLRCSPRSGDLSVYWYQQSLDQGLQFLIQYYNGEERAKGNILERFSAQQFPDLHSELNLSSLELGDSALYFCASSVDPLDQPQHFGDGTRLSIL.

V usage is TRBV11-2 and J usage is TRBJ2-5; no clear D. This CDR3 comprises 18 residues. Trimming stripped 0 bases from V and 5 bases from J, with 22 bases between. Germline CDR1 is SGHAT and CDR2 is FQNNGV. CDR3 bases: TGTGCCAGCAGCTTAGATCTGGGTCAATTCTTTTCGGTCGAGACCCAGTACTTC. It yields the protein CASSLDLGQFFSVETQYF.

This clone showed up just a few times. The V call is TRBV19, the J call TRBJ2-7, with TRBD2 matching over 9 bases. Germline V lookup: CDR1 LNHDA, CDR2 SQIVND (reference sequence). The CDR3 is 13 amino acids. V was clipped by 4 bases and J by 7 bases; unmatched bases: 5. The CDR3 is CASSSGRAGEQYF. DNA of the CDR3: TGTGCCAGTAGTAGCGGGAGGGCAGGGGAGCAGTACTTC.

V usage is TRBV4-2 and J usage is TRBJ2-3; a possible D gene is TRBD2 (6 bases). CDR3 length: 14 residues. V was clipped by 1 base and J by 1 base, with 6 bases between them. CDR1 is LGHNA and CDR2 is YNFKEQ in the germline V gene. CDR3 sequence reads: CASSQGGGTDTQYF. The CDR3 region has the DNA TGTGCCAGCAGCCAAGGGGGGGGCACAGATACGCAGTATTTT.

This chain links TRBV7-3 with TRBJ1-5; no definite D call. The CDR3 totals 13 residues. Germline V gene sequence: CDR1 SGHTA, CDR2 FQGTGA. The ends were cut back, 2 bases at V and 7 bases at J, with 9 bases in the middle. CDR3 sequence reads: CASSLAPVQPQHF. CDR3 bases: TGTGCCAGCAGCTTAGCGCCCGTCCAGCCCCAGCATTTT.

This clone was found once. V is TRBV19 and J is TRBJ2-4, with D possibly being TRBD2 (6 bases). Per germline, CDR1 LNHDA and CDR2 SQIVND (reference sequence). The CDR3 is made up of 16 amino acids. V was clipped by 6 bases and J by 0 bases, with 15 bases between them. CDR3 sequence: CASSGTLELAKNIQYF. CDR3 DNA: TGTGCCAGTAGCGGGACTCTGGAACTAGCCAAAAACATTCAGTACTTC.

V gene TRBV6-5 combines with J gene TRBJ1-1; no clear D gene. V lost 2 bases and J 8 bases, leaving 6 bases between the germline ends. Germline V gene lookup returns CDR1 MNHEY and CDR2 SVGAGI. The CDR3 runs to 11 residues. DNA for the CDR3: TGTGCCAGCAGTTACAGGGAGGAAGCTTTCTTT. This translates into CASSYREEAFF.

The chain carries TRBV5-1 and TRBJ1-2; TRBD1 matches at 8 bases. Unmatched junction bases numbered 0, after V lost 0 bases and J lost 2 bases. There are 14 residues in the CDR3. The germline V gene encodes CDR1 SGHRS and CDR2 YFSETQ. CDR3 amino acids: CASSLAGGNYGYTF. CDR3 nucleotide sequence: TGCGCCAGCAGCTTGGCAGGGGGCAACTATGGCTACACCTTC. The full variable domain, its missing parts supplied by reference TRBV5-1 and TRBJ1-2, is KAGVTQTPRYLIKTRGQQVTLSCSPISGHRSVSWYQQTPGQGLQFLFEYFSETQRNKGNFPGRFSGRQFSNSRSEMNVSTLELGDSALYLCASSLAGGNYGYTFGSGTRLTVV.

V gene TRBV2 combines with J gene TRBJ1-6; D uncertain. V was clipped by 5 bases and J by 0 bases, with 5 bases between them. Per the germline V gene, CDR1 is SNHLY and CDR2 is FYNNEI. This CDR3 has 14 amino acids. DNA for the CDR3: TGTGCCAGCAGTCCAAGCTCCTATAATTCACCCCTCCACTTT. Translated, it gives CASSPSSYNSPLHF.

The V and J genes are TRBV4-3 and TRBJ1-4; D might be TRBD1 (6 bases). CDR3 size: 17 residues. Trimming took 4 bases from V and 8 from J, leaving 23 bases between them. The germline V gene encodes CDR1 LGHNA and CDR2 YSLEER. CDR3 in amino acids: CASSPEGGWPDGEKLFF. The DNA for the CDR3 is TGCGCCAGCAGCCCGGAGGGGGGTTGGCCCGACGGGGAAAAACTGTTTTTT.

V is TRBV5-1 and J is TRBJ1-5, with D hard to call. Germline CDR1 reads SGHRS; CDR2 reads YFSETQ. Trimming shortened V by 0 bases and J by 4 bases, and 11 bases separated the two germline ends. The CDR3 loop spans 15 amino acids. Written as DNA, the CDR3 is TGCGCCAGCAGCTTGGATCCGGGATGGAATCAGCCCCAGCATTTT. Translated, it gives CASSLDPGWNQPQHF.

This chain links TRBV10-1 with TRBJ1-5; D call uncertain. The CDR3 has 17 amino acids. V shed 1 base and J shed 0 bases, with 13 bases lying between them. Germline values: CDR1 WNHNN, CDR2 SYGVQD (reference sequence). CDR3 coding DNA: TGCGCCAGCAGTGAGTTCGCTGACAAATTTAGCAATCAGCCCCAGCATTTT. Amino acid sequence: CASSEFADKFSNQPQHF.

The chain links TRBV5-1 to TRBJ1-2, with TRBD1 as a possible D gene (5 bases). CDR3 size: 14 residues. Trimming removed 0 bases at V and 2 bases at J, with 8 bases between. Germline loops: CDR1 SGHRS, CDR2 YFSETQ. The chain's CDR3 is CASSLEAGNYGYTF. The DNA of the CDR3 is TGCGCCAGCAGCTTGGAAGCAGGGAACTATGGCTACACCTTC.

The chain carries TRBV5-4 and TRBJ2-1; 7 bases are a match to TRBD2. The germline V gene has CDR1 SGHNT and CDR2 YYREEE (reference sequence). The CDR3 has 14 amino acids. Trimming took 1 base from V and 7 from J; bases not matched to a gene: 5. The DNA for the CDR3 is TGTGCCAGCAGCTTGTATGGCGGGAGAAATGAGCAGTTCTTC. Translating gives CASSLYGGRNEQFF.

The chain uses TRBV7-8 and TRBJ2-3, with D unresolved. Germline CDR1 and CDR2: SGHVS and FQNEAQ. V lost 3 bases to trimming and J lost 2 bases, with 9 bases between them. The CDR3 loop spans 14 amino acids. The CDR3 sequence is CASSLNTYTDTQYF. The CDR3 DNA follows: TGTGCCAGCAGCTTGAACACCTACACAGATACGCAGTATTTT.

The rearrangement joins TRBV27 to TRBJ1-5; D is undetermined. The ends were cut back, 6 bases at V and 9 bases at J, with 18 bases in the middle. The CDR3 is made up of 14 amino acids. The germline V gene has CDR1 MNHEY and CDR2 SMNVEV (reference sequence). CDR3 residues: CASSSRDPLGPQHF. The CDR3 region has the DNA TGTGCCAGCAGCTCCCGGGATCCCCTTGGGCCCCAGCATTTT.

This chain joins TRBV5-1 and TRBJ1-3; 7 bases fit TRBD1. CDR3 length: 13 residues. Germline V gives CDR1 SGHRS, CDR2 YFSETQ. Trimming cost V 0 bases and J 7 bases; bases outside gene matches: 1. The CDR3 DNA reads as TGCGCCAGCAGCTTGGAACAGGGGAACACCATATATTTT. Its protein is CASSLEQGNTIYF.

This rearrangement joins TRBV4-2 to TRBJ1-6, with TRBD1 identical over 10 bases. V dropped 1 base and J dropped 13; count of bases not matched to a gene: 7. Germline CDR1 reads LGHNA; CDR2 reads YNFKEQ. This CDR3 has 15 residues. The CDR3 is CASSQAGTGASPLHF. As DNA, the CDR3 is TGTGCCAGCAGCCAAGCCGGGACAGGGGCCTCTCCCCTCCACTTT.

The chain couples TRBV6-5 to TRBJ2-2; possibly TRBD2 for D (6 bases). In germline, CDR1 is MNHEY, CDR2 SVGAGI. The CDR3 is 15 amino acids. Between the trimmed V and J ends, which lost 6 bases and 4 bases, there was a span of 15 bases. For the CDR3, the DNA is TGTGCCAGCAGACGGACATCCGGGGGCACCGGGGAGCTGTTTTTT. Translated, it gives CASRRTSGGTGELFF.

The rearrangement joins TRBV2 to TRBJ1-6, with D unresolved. V lost 7 bases and J lost 7, with 17 bases in between. This CDR3 is 15 amino acids long. Germline CDR1 is SNHLY and CDR2 is FYNNEI. CDR3: CASTPNGTPNSPLHF. In nucleotides, the CDR3 is TGTGCCAGCACCCCAAACGGCACACCAAATTCACCCCTCCACTTT.

The chain joins TRBV9 to TRBJ2-7, with TRBD2 identical over 15 bases. V trimming: 4 bases; J trimming: 4 bases; junction bases outside the gene matches: 3. The CDR3 consists of 15 residues. Germline CDR1 is SGDLS and CDR2 is YYNGEE. The CDR3 is CASSKGLAGGYEQYF. The CDR3, as DNA: TGTGCCAGCAGCAAGGGACTAGCGGGAGGTTACGAGCAGTACTTC.

The CDR3 DNA sequence: TGTGCCAGCAGCTCCCGTGACATTAATACCTACGAGCAGTACTTC. It encodes CASSSRDINTYEQYF. The chain employs TRBV5-5 and TRBJ2-7; D is undetermined. This CDR3 comprises 15 residues. The V end was cut by 3 bases, the J end by 2 bases, with 15 bases between. CDR1 and CDR2 from the germline V gene are SGHKS and YYEKEE (reference sequence). The whole variable domain, remainder taken from reference TRBV5-5 and TRBJ2-7, is DAGVTQSPTHLIKTRGQQVTLRCSPISGHKSVSWYQQVLGQGPQFIFQYYEKEERGRGNFPDRFSARQFPNYSSELNVNALLLGDSALYLCASSSRDINTYEQYFGPGTRLTVT.

V and J are TRBV29-1 and TRBJ2-7, with 8 nucleotides matching TRBD2. Trimming removed 6 bases from V and 6 bases from J; junction bases left unmatched: 22. CDR1 and CDR2 from the germline V gene are SQVTM and ANQGSEA. The CDR3 is 17 amino acids. The CDR3 nucleotides read TGCAGCGTGCCTCGGGAGGGGCGGGGTCCCGGACCTCTCGAGCAGTACTTC. Translation gives CSVPREGRGPGPLEQYF.